Sequencing of this T cell receptor (beta chain) was carried out in a study of radiotherapy plus CTLA-4 blockade in lung cancer. Study information: There were objective responses in roughly 18% of patients, and 31% had disease control. Broader study findings: Once radiotherapy plus ipilimumab had been given, TCR clones derived from tumor expanded in blood. Together with interferon-beta, which increased in serum after radiation, early dynamic changes in blood T cell clones were reportedly the best predictors of response.

Germline CDR1 and CDR2: SGHDT and YYEEEE. The CDR3 has 15 residues. The ends were cut back, 2 bases at V and 1 base at J, with 10 bases in the middle. Clones were sequenced by immunoSEQ multiplex PCR, and TCRdb holds only the in-frame ones, with some missing. The sample lists roughly 110,000 clones, approximately 81% occurring once. Each patient with chemo-refractory metastatic non-small-cell lung cancer was treated with focal radiation plus CTLA-4 blockade using ipilimumab. This clone came up a few times. Antigen: not known. This rearrangement joins TRBV5-6 to TRBJ2-1; D not certain. The TCR sequence derives from a human donor with non-small cell lung cancer that progressed on radiotherapy plus ipilimumab. Some clones in this sample may be carry-over from other donors' samples. The sequencing here drew on peripheral blood, taken from a patient treated with radiotherapy plus ipilimumab. The CDR3 sequence: CASSLYERSYNEQFF. CDR3 coding DNA: TGTGCCAGCAGCTTATACGAAAGGTCCTACAATGAGCAGTTCTTC.